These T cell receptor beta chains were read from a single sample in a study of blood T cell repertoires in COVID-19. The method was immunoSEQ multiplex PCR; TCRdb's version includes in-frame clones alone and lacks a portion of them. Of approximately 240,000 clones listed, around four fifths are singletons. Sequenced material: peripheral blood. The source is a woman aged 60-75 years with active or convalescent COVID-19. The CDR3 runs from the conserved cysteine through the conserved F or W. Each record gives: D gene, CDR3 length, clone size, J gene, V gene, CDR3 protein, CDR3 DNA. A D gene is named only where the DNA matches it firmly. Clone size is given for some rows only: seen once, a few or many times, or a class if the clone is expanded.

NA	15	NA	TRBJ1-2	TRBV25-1	CASSDHRAANYGYTF	TGTGCCAGCAGTGACCACAGGGCGGCTAACTATGGCTACACCTTC
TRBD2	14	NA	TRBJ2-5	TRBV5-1	CASSTSGGMETQYF	TGCGCCAGCAGTACCAGCGGGGGGATGGAGACCCAGTACTTC
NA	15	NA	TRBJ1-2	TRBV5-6	CASSSGTRDGYGYTF	TGTGCCAGCAGCTCCGGGACTCGTGATGGTTATGGCTACACCTTC
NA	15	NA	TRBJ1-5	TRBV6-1	CASSEARGDNQPQHF	TGTGCCAGCAGTGAAGCGCGGGGGGACAATCAGCCCCAGCATTTT
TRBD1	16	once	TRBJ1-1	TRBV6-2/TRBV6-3	CASSYGLTGGSHEAFF	TGTGCCAGCAGTTACGGGCTGACAGGGGGCTCTCATGAGGCTTTCTTT
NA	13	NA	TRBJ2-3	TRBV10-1	CASSVGLGDTQYF	TGCGCCAGCAGTGTAGGTTTGGGCGATACGCAGTATTTT
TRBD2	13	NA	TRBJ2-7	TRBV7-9	CASSFGGDYEQYF	TGTGCCAGCAGCTTTGGGGGGGACTACGAGCAGTACTTC
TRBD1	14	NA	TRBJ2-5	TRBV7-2	CASSSTGGKETQYF	TGTGCCAGCAGCTCCACAGGGGGGAAAGAGACCCAGTACTTC
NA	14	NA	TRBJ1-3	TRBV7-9	CASSGGLSGNTIYF	TGTGCCAGCAGCGGGGGCCTCTCTGGAAACACCATATATTTT
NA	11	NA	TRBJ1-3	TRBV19	CASRQVDTIYF	TGTGCCAGTAGACAGGTTGACACCATATATTTT
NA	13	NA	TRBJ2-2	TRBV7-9	CASSPQATGELFF	TGTGCCAGCAGCCCTCAAGCCACCGGGGAGCTGTTTTTT
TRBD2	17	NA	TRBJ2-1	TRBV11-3	CASSPNPGTSGRDEQFF	TGTGCCAGCAGCCCAAACCCCGGGACTAGCGGGAGGGATGAGCAGTTCTTC
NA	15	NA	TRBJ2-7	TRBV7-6	CASSLVGGSTYEQYF	TGTGCCAGCAGCTTAGTCGGCGGATCCACCTACGAGCAGTACTTC
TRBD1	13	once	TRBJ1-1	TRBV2	CASGTGIDTEAFF	TGTGCCAGCGGGACAGGGATTGACACTGAAGCTTTCTTT
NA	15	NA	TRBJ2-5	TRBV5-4	CASSFSRGTQETQYF	TGTGCCAGCAGCTTTTCTCGGGGGACCCAAGAGACCCAGTACTTC
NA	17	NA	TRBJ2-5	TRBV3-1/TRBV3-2	CASSQDRARGAQETQYF	TGTGCCAGCAGCCAAGATCGGGCCAGGGGAGCACAAGAGACCCAGTACTTC
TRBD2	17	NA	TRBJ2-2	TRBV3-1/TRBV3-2	CASSQSLAGGPAGELFF	TGTGCCAGCAGCCAATCACTAGCGGGAGGGCCTGCCGGGGAGCTGTTTTTT
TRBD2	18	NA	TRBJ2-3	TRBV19	CASSKSSGSVVGTDTQYF	TGTGCCAGTAGTAAATCTAGCGGATCGGTCGTCGGCACAGATACGCAGTATTTT
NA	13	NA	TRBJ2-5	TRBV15	CATSPRTGETQYF	TGTGCCACCAGCCCCCGAACGGGGGAGACCCAGTACTTC
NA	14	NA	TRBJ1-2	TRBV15	CATSRDVSGYGYTF	TGTGCCACCAGCAGAGATGTGTCAGGGTATGGCTACACCTTC
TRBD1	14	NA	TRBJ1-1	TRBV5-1	CASSLDRANTEAFF	TGCGCCAGCAGTTTGGACAGGGCGAACACTGAAGCTTTCTTT
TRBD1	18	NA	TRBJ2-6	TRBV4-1	CASSQPGQGARGANVLTF	TGCGCCAGCAGCCAGCCGGGACAGGGGGCGCGTGGGGCCAACGTCCTGACTTTC
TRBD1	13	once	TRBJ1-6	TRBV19	CASTGTGNSPLHF	TGTGCCAGTACCGGGACAGGGAATTCACCCCTCCACTTT
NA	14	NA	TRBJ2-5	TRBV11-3	CASSFGTSQETQYF	TGTGCCAGCAGTTTCGGGACTTCCCAAGAGACCCAGTACTTC
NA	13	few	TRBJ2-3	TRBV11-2	CASSPRLVDTQYF	TGTGCCAGCAGCCCTAGGTTAGTGGATACGCAGTATTTT
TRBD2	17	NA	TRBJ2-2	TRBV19	CASSGTSGSRDTGELFF	TGTGCCAGTAGTGGGACTAGCGGGAGTAGGGACACCGGGGAGCTGTTTTTT
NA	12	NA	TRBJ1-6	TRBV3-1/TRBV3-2	CASTSPGSPLHF	TGTGCCAGCACCTCTCCGGGGTCACCCCTCCACTTT
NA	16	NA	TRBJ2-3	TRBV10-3	CAISERGRLGSDTQYF	TGTGCCATCAGTGAGAGGGGCAGGTTAGGTTCAGATACGCAGTATTTT
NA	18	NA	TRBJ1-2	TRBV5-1	CASSFYTGSPEANYGYTF	TGCGCCAGCAGCTTTTATACAGGATCCCCGGAAGCTAACTATGGCTACACCTTC
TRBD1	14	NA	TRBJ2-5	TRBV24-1	CATSAQGAGETQYF	TGTGCCACCAGTGCCCAGGGGGCCGGGGAGACCCAGTACTTC
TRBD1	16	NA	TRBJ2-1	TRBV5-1	CASSLTGGAGGNEQFF	TGCGCCAGCAGCTTGACAGGGGGCGCTGGCGGCAATGAGCAGTTCTTC